The 5 T cell receptor beta chains reported below all come from one sample, sequenced in a study of T cells in localized non-small cell lung cancer. Data came from immunoSEQ multiplex PCR; TCRdb stores just in-frame clones and leaves some out. The data hold about 24,000 clones, with around 90% observed a single time. The source was peripheral blood, collected before any cancer treatment. The receptors were gathered from a woman aged 35-75 years with stage I lung adenocarcinoma.

The chain employs TRBV7-8 and TRBJ1-5, with D perhaps matching TRBD1 (5 bases). This CDR3 comprises 16 residues. V was clipped by 1 base and J by 1 base, with 11 bases between them. Germline CDR1 is SGHVS and CDR2 is FQNEAQ. DNA for the CDR3: TGTGCCAGCAGCTTAGGGAAGGGACGAAGCAATCAGCCCCAGCATTTT. Translated: CASSLGKGRSNQPQHF.

This chain connects TRBV7-8 to TRBJ1-1, with D tentatively TRBD1 (5 bases). CDR3 size: 15 residues. Trimming left V 2 bases short and J 4 bases short, with 14 bases between. Germline V gene sequence: CDR1 SGHVS, CDR2 FQNEAQ. CDR3 sequence (DNA): TGTGCCAGCAGCTTACAACCCAGGGAGGGCACTGAAGCTTTCTTT. It translates to CASSLQPREGTEAFF. The entire variable domain, with the rest obtained from reference TRBV7-8 and TRBJ1-1, is as follows: GAGVSQSPRYKVAKRGQDVALRCDPISGHVSLFWYQQALGQGPEFLTYFQNEAQLDKSGLPSDRFFAERPEGSVSTLKIQRTQQEDSAVYLCASSLQPREGTEAFFGQGTRLTVV.

CDR3: CASSARISGNGYTF. CDR3 DNA sequence: TGTGCCAGCAGTGCCCGCATATCAGGGAATGGCTACACCTTC. This sequence joins TRBV6-1 and TRBJ1-2; D possibly corresponds to TRBD1 (5 bases). V lost 4 bases and J lost 6, with 15 bases in between. CDR3 length equals 14 residues. In germline, CDR1 is MNHNS, CDR2 SASEGT.

The rearrangement joins TRBV19 to TRBJ1-5; possible D gene TRBD1, 6 bases. The germline V gene encodes CDR1 LNHDA and CDR2 SQIVND (reference sequence). With 4 bases removed from V and 2 bases from J, the gap between germline ends came to 15 bases. CDR3 length: 16 residues. The CDR3 region is CASSTTGSRRNQPQHF. CDR3 nucleotide sequence: TGTGCCAGTAGTACAACAGGGAGTCGACGCAATCAGCCCCAGCATTTT.

V and J are TRBV5-4 and TRBJ1-5, with D possibly TRBD1 on 5 matching bases. The CDR3 has 20 amino acids. Trimming took off 2 bases at V and 6 bases at J, with 30 bases between the two ends. Germline CDR1 reads SGHNT; CDR2 reads YYREEE (reference sequence). CDR3 region: CASSFPAGLQGTMRGQPQHF. The CDR3 nucleotides are TGTGCCAGCAGCTTCCCAGCGGGTTTGCAGGGAACCATGAGAGGTCAGCCCCAGCATTTT. Complete variable domain (other parts from reference TRBV5-4 and TRBJ1-5): ETGVTQSPTHLIKTRGQQVTLRCSSQSGHNTVSWYQQALGQGPQFIFQYYREEENGRGNFPPRFSGLQFPNYSSELNVNALELDDSALYLCASSFPAGLQGTMRGQPQHFGDGTRLSIL.